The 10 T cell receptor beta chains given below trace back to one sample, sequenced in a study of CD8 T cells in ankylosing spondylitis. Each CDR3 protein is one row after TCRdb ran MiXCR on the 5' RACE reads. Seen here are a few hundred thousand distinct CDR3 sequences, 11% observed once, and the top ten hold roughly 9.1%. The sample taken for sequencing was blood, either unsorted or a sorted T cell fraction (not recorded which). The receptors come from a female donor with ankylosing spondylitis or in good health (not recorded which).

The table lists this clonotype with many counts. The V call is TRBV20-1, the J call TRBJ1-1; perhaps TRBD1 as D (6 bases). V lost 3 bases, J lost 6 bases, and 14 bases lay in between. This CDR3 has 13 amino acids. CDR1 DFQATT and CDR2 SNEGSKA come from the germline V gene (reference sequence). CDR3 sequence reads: CSASGQKTPEAFF. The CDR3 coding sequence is TGCAGTGCTAGTGGACAGAAGACCCCTGAAGCTTTCTTT.

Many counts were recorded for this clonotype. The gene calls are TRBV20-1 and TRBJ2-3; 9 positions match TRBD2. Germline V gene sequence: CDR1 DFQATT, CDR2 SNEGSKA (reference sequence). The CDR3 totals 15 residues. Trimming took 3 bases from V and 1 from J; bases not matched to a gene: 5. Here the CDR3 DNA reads TGCAGTGCTAGTTCGGCTAGCGGGGGCACAGATACGCAGTATTTT. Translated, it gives CSASSASGGTDTQYF.

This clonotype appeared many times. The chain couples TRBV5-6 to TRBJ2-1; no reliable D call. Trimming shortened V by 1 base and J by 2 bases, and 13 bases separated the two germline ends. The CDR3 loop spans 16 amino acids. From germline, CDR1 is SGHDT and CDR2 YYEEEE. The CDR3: CASSLFSASTYNEQFF. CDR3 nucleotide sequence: TGTGCCAGCAGCTTGTTCTCAGCCTCTACCTACAATGAGCAGTTCTTC.

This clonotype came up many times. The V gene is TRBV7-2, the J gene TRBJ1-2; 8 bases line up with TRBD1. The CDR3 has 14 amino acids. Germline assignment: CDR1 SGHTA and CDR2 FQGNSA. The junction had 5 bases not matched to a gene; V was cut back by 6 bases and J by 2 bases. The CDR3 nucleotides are TGTGCCAGCAGACCCGGGACAGGAAACTATGGCTACACCTTC. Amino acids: CASRPGTGNYGYTF.

The CDR3 region has the DNA TGCAGCGTTGAACGTACAGCCGAATACTTC. This gives the protein CSVERTAEYF. The rearrangement joins TRBV29-1 to TRBJ2-7; D not certain. This CDR3 has 10 residues. V was shortened by 2 bases and J by 13 bases, with 12 bases between the two germline ends. Germline loops: CDR1 SQVTM, CDR2 ANQGSEA.

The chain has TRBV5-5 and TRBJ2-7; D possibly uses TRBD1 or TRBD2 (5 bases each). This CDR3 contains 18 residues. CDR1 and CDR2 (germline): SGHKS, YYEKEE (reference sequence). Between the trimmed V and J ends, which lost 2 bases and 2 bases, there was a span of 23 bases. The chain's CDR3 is CASSLVLGVSATTYEQYF. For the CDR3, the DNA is TGTGCCAGCAGCTTAGTTCTGGGGGTTTCCGCTACCACCTACGAGCAGTACTTC. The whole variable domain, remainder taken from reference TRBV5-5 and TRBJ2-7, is DAGVTQSPTHLIKTRGQQVTLRCSPISGHKSVSWYQQVLGQGPQFIFQYYEKEERGRGNFPDRFSARQFPNYSSELNVNALLLGDSALYLCASSLVLGVSATTYEQYFGPGTRLTVT.

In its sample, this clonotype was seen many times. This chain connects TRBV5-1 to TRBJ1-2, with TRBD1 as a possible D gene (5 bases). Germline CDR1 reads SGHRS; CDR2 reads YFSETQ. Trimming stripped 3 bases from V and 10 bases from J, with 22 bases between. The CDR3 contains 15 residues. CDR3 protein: CASSSQSAISGTYTF. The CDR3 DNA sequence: TGCGCCAGCAGCTCGCAGTCGGCCATTTCAGGGACCTACACCTTC.

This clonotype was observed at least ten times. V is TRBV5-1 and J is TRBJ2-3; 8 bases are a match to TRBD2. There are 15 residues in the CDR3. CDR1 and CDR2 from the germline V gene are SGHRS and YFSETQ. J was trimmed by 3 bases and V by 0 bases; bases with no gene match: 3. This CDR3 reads CASSLAGGTTDTQYF. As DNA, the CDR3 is TGCGCCAGCAGCTTGGCGGGAGGGACGACAGATACGCAGTATTTT.

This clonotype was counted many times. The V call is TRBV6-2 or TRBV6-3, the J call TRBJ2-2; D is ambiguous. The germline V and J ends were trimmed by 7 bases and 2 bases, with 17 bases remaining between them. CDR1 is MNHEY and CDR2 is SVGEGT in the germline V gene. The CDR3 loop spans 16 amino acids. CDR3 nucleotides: TGTGCCAGCAAAAAGGGAAGGCCTCACAACACCGGGGAGCTGTTTTTT. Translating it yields CASKKGRPHNTGELFF.

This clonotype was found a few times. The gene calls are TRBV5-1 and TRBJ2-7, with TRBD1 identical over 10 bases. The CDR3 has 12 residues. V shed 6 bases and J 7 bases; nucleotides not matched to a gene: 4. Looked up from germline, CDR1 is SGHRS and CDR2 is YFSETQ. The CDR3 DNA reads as TGCGCCAGCATTGGGGACAGGGGTGAGCAGTACTTC. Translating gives CASIGDRGEQYF.